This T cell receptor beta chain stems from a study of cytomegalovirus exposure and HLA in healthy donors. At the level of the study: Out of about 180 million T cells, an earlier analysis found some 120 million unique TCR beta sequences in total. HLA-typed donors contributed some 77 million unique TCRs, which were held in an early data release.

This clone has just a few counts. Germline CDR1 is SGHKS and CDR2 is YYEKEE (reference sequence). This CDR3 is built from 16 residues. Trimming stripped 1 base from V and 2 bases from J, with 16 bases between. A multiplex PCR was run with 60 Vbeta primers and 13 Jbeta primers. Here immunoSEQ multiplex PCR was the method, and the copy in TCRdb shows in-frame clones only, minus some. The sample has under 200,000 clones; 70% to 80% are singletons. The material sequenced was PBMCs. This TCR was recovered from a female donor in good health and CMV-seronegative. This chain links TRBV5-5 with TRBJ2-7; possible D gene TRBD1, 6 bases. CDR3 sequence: CASSLSGGRGAYEQYF. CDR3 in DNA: TGTGCCAGCAGCTTGAGTGGGGGCAGGGGCGCCTACGAGCAGTACTTC.